These T cell receptor beta chains were read from a single sample in a study of T cell clones after liver transplantation. Repertoires were generated with immunoSEQ multiplex PCR, while TCRdb's copy carries only in-frame clones and drops some. The sample lists some 16,000 clones; around 84% were seen once. The sequences come from CD8+ T cells from blood, collected 48 to 50 months after liver transplant. These receptors originate from a human patient who received a liver transplant. Part of the T cell pool may stem from the graft donor. Both conserved end residues are trimmed from each CDR3. Fields, in order: V gene, J gene, CDR3 length, CDR3 protein.

TRBV19	TRBJ2-7	12	ASTTGGSFYEQY
TRBV7-9	TRBJ2-5	11	ASSSLLRGLAY
TRBV29-1	TRBJ2-7	12	SVQTGRSFYEQY
TRBV7-6	TRBJ2-3	11	ASSSAGADTQY
TRBV27	TRBJ1-1	11	ASTRSLNTEAF
TRBV6-5	TRBJ2-7	12	ASRYGDGTYEQY
TRBV5-4	TRBJ2-2	17	ASSVTGELAGGLIGELF
TRBV6-5	TRBJ1-5	12	ASSTRPLGGPQH
TRBV6-5	TRBJ2-7	12	ASSTGLAGWGQY
TRBV7-9	TRBJ2-1	14	ASSPRTASSYNEQF
TRBV7-3	TRBJ2-5	11	ASSTGGLETQY
TRBV6-6	TRBJ1-1	11	ASSYLMADEAF
TRBV5-4	TRBJ2-1	9	ASSSGLEQF
TRBV11-1	TRBJ2-7	12	ASSLDQGQDEQY
TRBV12-5	TRBJ1-1	13	ASGFLDSMNTEAF
TRBV5-6	TRBJ1-1	12	ASSLWGANTEAF
TRBV5-3	TRBJ2-2	13	ARSLPPGYVGELF
TRBV7-2	TRBJ2-1	13	ASSLGQPSYNEQF
TRBV7-3	TRBJ2-1	11	ASRPPEGNEQF
TRBV5-1	TRBJ2-5	15	ASSFDPESGTVETQY
TRBV7-3	TRBJ2-7	13	ASSLSAGASYEQY
TRBV2	TRBJ2-7	8	ASSRGEQY
TRBV4-2	TRBJ1-1	12	ASTPNRAWTEAF
TRBV27	TRBJ2-7	12	ASSRMPRVYEQY
TRBV5-6	TRBJ1-2	12	ASSPGQLSYGYT
TRBV29-1	TRBJ2-7	11	SVENAGDYEQY
TRBV9	TRBJ2-5	12	ASSVQDRQETQY
TRBV6-6	TRBJ2-7	11	ASSYYSGGEQY
TRBV5-6	TRBJ2-7	12	ASSLQGLGYEQY
TRBV11-2	TRBJ2-7	11	ASSVRTVYEQY
TRBV6-6	TRBJ2-7	8	ASSRGEQY
TRBV14	TRBJ2-1	12	ASSLWEEYNEQF
TRBV7-9	TRBJ1-3	12	ASSAPGGGNTIY
TRBV15	TRBJ2-5	16	ATQREATGLAGAETQY
TRBV28	TRBJ2-7	12	ASSFQGNPYEQY
TRBV11-1	TRBJ1-2	13	ASSPLGQPNYGYT
TRBV27	TRBJ2-3	13	ASSYYRVATDTQY
TRBV7-2	TRBJ1-1	15	ASSLAFLITAGNEAF
TRBV28	TRBJ2-1	13	ASSLETSGGNEQF
TRBV7-3	TRBJ2-3	15	ASSFFSGTSNWDTQY
TRBV5-6	TRBJ2-7	13	ASSLGGRVIYEQY
TRBV6-1	TRBJ2-1	12	ASSEWGEKDEQF
TRBV11-1	TRBJ2-7	11	ASSLVTNYEQY
TRBV6-5	TRBJ2-5	12	ASSSGRGAQTQY
TRBV7-9	TRBJ2-1	10	ASNLLTSEQF
TRBV7-3	TRBJ1-1	12	ASSSRAVGTEAF
TRBV27	TRBJ1-1	12	ASSLTAAATEAF
TRBV9	TRBJ2-1	14	ASSSTRGGAWNEQF
TRBV19	TRBJ2-7	13	ASSPTSGDSYEQY
TRBV29-1	TRBJ1-3	8	SAVGNTIY
TRBV5-1	TRBJ2-2	14	ASSFPDRANTGELF
TRBV4-3	TRBJ1-3	13	ASSQDGGPGNTIY
TRBV21-1	TRBJ2-5	10	AVHRGEETQY
TRBV19	TRBJ2-7	14	ASSVAGTGASYEQY
TRBV9	TRBJ2-1	13	ASSVAFGGYNEQF
TRBV27	TRBJ1-2	10	ASRGTGYGYT
TRBV9	TRBJ2-2	10	ASSVGSGELF
TRBV6-1	TRBJ2-7	14	ASSEFYRTSYYEQY
TRBV5-1	TRBJ1-2	10	ASSLGADGYT
TRBV9	TRBJ1-4	13	ASSVGDSLNEKLF